The present T cell receptor (beta chain) was sequenced within a study of early T cells in non-severe SARS-CoV-2 infection listed by TCRdb under 2021. With respect to the entire study: Because TCR sequencing was done on bulk RNA from unsorted whole blood, the alpha and beta chains could not be paired.

The library came from 5' RACE. Instrument used: NextSeq 500. To correct for sequencing error and PCR bias, the TCR library protocol tagged individual cDNA molecules with unique molecular identifiers. Both TCR alpha and beta chains were sequenced, and tight co-correlation was observed between alpha and beta sequence abundances in each sample. In the original analysis: V gene, J gene and CDR3 annotation of TCR sequences was performed with Decombinator V4. TCRs were defined as expanded if a significant change between any two time points was detected under a Poisson model with p below 0.0001. TCR abundances were normalised to the total number of TCRs sequenced per sample and expressed as counts per million. TRAV1-2 paired with TRAJ12, TRAJ20 or TRAJ33 defined MAIT TCRs, while TRAV10 paired with TRAJ18 defined iNKT TCRs. A search of VDJdb, accessed on 1 November 2021, was run for TCRs annotated to CMV, EBV and SARS-CoV-2, with TCRs annotated for multiple antigens excluded. TCRdb cleaned the public reads at Q25 with fastp, built clones with MiXCR and kept in-frame beta chains. Merged by CDR3 protein, the rows form single entries marked with the most common genes and DNA. TCRdb's processing, not the authors' own work, is the source of the V and J calls. Counted in this sample were some 45,000 distinct CDR3 sequences; about 5.9% of them appeared once. The ten top clones hold around 7.7% of the sample.

This was a case-control study nested in a cohort of healthcare workers in London, UK, who had nasopharyngeal swab PCR tests and blood samples taken every week. Healthcare workers were recruited between 23 and 31 March 2020, during the week of the UK lockdown, and were followed weekly for up to about 16 weeks. Findings and caveats that apply to the study as a whole: VDJdb matching was skewed toward anti-spike CD8 responses and likely underestimated virus-specific expansions by missing private and CD4 specificities.

This clonotype was observed a few times. No antigen is known for it. The record has no base qualities; no much larger clone is one base away. The CDR3 starts with the cysteine, ends with the phenylalanine, and has 13 residues. The DNA shown is the 39-base CDR3, in frame from base 1. The germline V end is reduced by 6 bases and the J end by 3 bases; junction bases left unmatched: 5. The sequence links TRBV12-3 or TRBV12-4 to TRBJ2-7, with 7 junctional bases fitting TRBD1. The receptor's source is an adult who was a healthcare worker with PCR-confirmed SARS-CoV-2 infection or an uninfected control (not recorded which). The material was whole blood, obtained at baseline. This receptor has the CDR3 CASSQGVVYEQYF. The nucleotide sequence reads TGTGCCAGCAGCCAGGGGGTTGTCTACGAGCAGTACTTC.